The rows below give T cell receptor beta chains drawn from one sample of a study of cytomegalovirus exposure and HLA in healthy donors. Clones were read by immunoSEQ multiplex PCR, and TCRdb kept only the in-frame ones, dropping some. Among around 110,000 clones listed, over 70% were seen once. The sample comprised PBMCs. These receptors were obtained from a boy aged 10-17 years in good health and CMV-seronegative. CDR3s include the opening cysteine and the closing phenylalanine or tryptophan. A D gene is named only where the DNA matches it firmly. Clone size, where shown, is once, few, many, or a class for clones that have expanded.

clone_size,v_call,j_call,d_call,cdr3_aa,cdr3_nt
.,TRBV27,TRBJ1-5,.,CASSLNVLGQPQHF,TGTGCCAGCAGTTTAAACGTGCTCGGTCAGCCCCAGCATTTT
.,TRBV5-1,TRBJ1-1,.,CASSVDGDEAFF,TGCGCCAGCAGCGTGGACGGGGATGAAGCTTTCTTT
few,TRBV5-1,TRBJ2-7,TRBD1,CASRFRDRGSEQYF,TGCGCCAGCAGGTTCCGGGACAGGGGGTCCGAGCAGTACTTC
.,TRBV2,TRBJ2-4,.,CASTWGQELDIQYF,TGTGCCAGCACGTGGGGGCAGGAACTTGACATTCAGTACTTC
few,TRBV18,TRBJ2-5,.,CASSPGTLQETQYF,TGTGCCAGCTCACCGGGGACACTCCAAGAGACCCAGTACTTC
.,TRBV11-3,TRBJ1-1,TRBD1,CASSWTGLNTEAFF,TGTGCCAGCAGCTGGACAGGGCTGAACACTGAAGCTTTCTTT
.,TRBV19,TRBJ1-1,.,CASSIWSGTEAFF,TGTGCCAGTAGTATTTGGTCGGGCACTGAAGCTTTCTTT
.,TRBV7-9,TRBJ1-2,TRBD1,CASSSQTGGRGYTF,TGTGCCAGCAGCTCCCAGACAGGGGGGAGAGGCTACACCTTC
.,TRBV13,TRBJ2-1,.,CASSWGPTSYNEQFF,TGTGCCAGCAGCTGGGGCCCGACCTCCTACAATGAGCAGTTCTTC
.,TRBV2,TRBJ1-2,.,CASSDSYGYTF,TGTGCCAGCAGTGACAGCTATGGCTACACCTTC
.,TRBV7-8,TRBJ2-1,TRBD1,CASSLMKGADRGYNEQFF,TGTGCCAGCAGCTTAATGAAGGGGGCGGACAGGGGATACAATGAGCAGTTCTTC
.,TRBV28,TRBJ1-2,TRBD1,CASSSQTTRGKGDYGYTF,TGTGCCAGCAGCTCTCAAACTACCAGGGGGAAAGGGGACTATGGCTACACCTTC
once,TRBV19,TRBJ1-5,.,CASKPGDFQPQHF,TGTGCCAGTAAACCCGGGGATTTTCAGCCCCAGCATTTT
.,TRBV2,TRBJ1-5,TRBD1,CASRDRVQPQHF,TGTGCCAGCAGGGACAGGGTACAGCCCCAGCATTTT
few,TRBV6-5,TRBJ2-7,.,CASSYSPWRGYEQYF,TGTGCCAGCAGTTACTCCCCGTGGAGAGGATACGAGCAGTACTTC
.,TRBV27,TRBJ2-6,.,CASSYIGGANVLTF,TGTGCCAGCAGTTACATCGGGGGGGCCAACGTCCTGACTTTC